Each of the 30 T cell receptor beta chains below was sequenced from the same sample in a study of T cells in Graves' hyperthyroidism and ophthalmopathy. Amplified TCR beta CDR3 regions derived from RNA transcripts. First-round RT-PCR with HTBI primers amplified the TCR CDR3 region. One entry per CDR3 protein results from TCRdb running MiXCR on the multiplex PCR reads. The table records approximately 530,000 distinct CDR3 sequences, 20% of them present only once. The sample taken for sequencing was blood. These receptors originate from a man aged 35-49 years with Graves' ophthalmopathy.

CDR3 sequence reads: CAIAGTGELFF. In nucleotides, the CDR3 is TGTGCCATCGCGGGGACCGGGGAGCTGTTTTTT. The chain has TRBV10-3 and TRBJ2-2; tentatively, D is TRBD2 (6 bases). Germline loops: CDR1 ENHRY, CDR2 SYGVKD. CDR3 size: 11 residues. V was trimmed by 8 bases and J by 5 bases, leaving 6 bases between them.

The chain joins TRBV20-1 to TRBJ1-4; D gene unclear. V was shortened by 3 bases and J by 8 bases, with 7 bases between the two germline ends. Germline V gene data show CDR1 as DFQATT and CDR2 as SNEGSKA (reference sequence). This CDR3 comprises 11 residues. The CDR3 loop reads CSARPEEKLFF. The CDR3, as DNA: TGCAGTGCTAGGCCCGAGGAAAAACTGTTTTTT.

This clonotype was detected ten times or more. The chain is built from TRBV20-1 and TRBJ2-1; the D is unclear. V was cut by 4 bases and J by 5 bases, with 21 bases left in between. The CDR3 consists of 16 residues. Per germline, CDR1 DFQATT and CDR2 SNEGSKA (reference sequence). In DNA, the CDR3 is TGCAGTGCTACCCCCTTGCGGAACAACCCCCACAATGAGCAGTTCTTC. It yields the protein CSATPLRNNPHNEQFF.

As concerns this clonotype: It may be a read error: a sequence one base away is much more abundant. The rearrangement links TRBV2 to TRBJ2-7; D unresolved. The CDR3 covers 16 residues. Germline CDR1 reads SNHLY; CDR2 reads FYNNEI. The ends were cut back, 5 bases at V and 4 bases at J, with 21 bases in the middle. CDR3 loop: CASSLDWQAPTYEQYF. CDR3 bases: TGTGCCAGCAGTCTTGATTGGCAGGCGCCCACATACGAGCAGTACTTC.

The rearrangement uses TRBV6-2 or TRBV6-3 and TRBJ1-1; D is uncertain. Germline V lookup: CDR1 MNHEY, CDR2 SVGEGT. Trimming left V 4 bases short and J 0 bases short, with 9 bases between. This CDR3 has 14 amino acids. This CDR3 is CASSSRHLNTEAFF. The CDR3 region has the DNA TGTGCCAGCAGTTCAAGACACCTGAACACTGAAGCTTTCTTT.

In DNA form, the CDR3 reads TGTGCCAGCACTGCCGGGACACGGGAATATGGCTACACCTTC. Amino acids: CASTAGTREYGYTF. The J gene is TRBJ1-2, the V gene TRBV6-1; a weak D match, TRBD1 (6 bases). V was pared by 7 bases and J by 5 bases, with 17 bases between. Germline V gene sequence: CDR1 MNHNS, CDR2 SASEGT. This CDR3 is built from 14 residues.

This clonotype was found many times. Here the CDR3 DNA reads TGCAGCGTTGAGGAGGTCGCAGGGGTGTCCTACGAGCAGTACTTC. It translates to CSVEEVAGVSYEQYF. This sequence joins TRBV29-1 and TRBJ2-7; D is possibly TRBD1 (6 bases). Germline CDR1 reads SQVTM; CDR2 reads ANQGSEA. Trimming removed 3 bases from V and 1 base from J, with 16 bases in between. The CDR3 loop spans 15 amino acids.

The chain joins TRBV6-1 to TRBJ1-4; a weak D match, TRBD1 (5 bases). V shed 5 bases and J shed 10 bases, with 17 bases lying between them. The CDR3 contains 14 residues. Germline values: CDR1 MNHNS, CDR2 SASEGT. CDR3 region: CASSIRDPRGKLFF. The DNA for the CDR3 is TGTGCCAGCAGTATCCGGGACCCGCGGGGAAAACTGTTTTTT.

This clonotype was detected ten times or more. The CDR3 region is CASSYLAGGRNEQFF. CDR3 nucleotides: TGTGCCAGCAGTTATCTAGCGGGAGGACGCAATGAGCAGTTCTTC. The chain has TRBV12-3 or TRBV12-4 and TRBJ2-1, with TRBD2 matching over 11 bases. Trimming took 4 bases from V and 6 from J; bases not matched to a gene: 5. This CDR3 is built from 15 residues.

In its sample, this clonotype was seen many times. V is TRBV7-3 and J is TRBJ2-2; 12 bases map to TRBD2. CDR1 is SGHTA, CDR2 FQGTGA, per germline. J was trimmed by 7 bases and V by 5 bases; bases with no gene match: 8. This CDR3 has 16 residues. CDR3 nucleotides: TGTGCCAGCAGCCAAGGGACTAGCGGGTCGATCGGGGAGCTGTTTTTT. Its protein product is CASSQGTSGSIGELFF.

A word on this clonotype: This clone may be a read error of a much larger clone one base away. The chain has TRBV28 and TRBJ2-5, with TRBD1 as a possible D gene (6 bases). The DNA end is more similar to TRBJ2-7, so the J call may be wrong. CDR1 is MDHEN, CDR2 SYDVKM, per germline. The CDR3 is made up of 17 amino acids. CDR3 in DNA: TGTGCCACCTTACCCAACAGGGTCTTAGGGAGCGTTGGCGAGCAGTACTTC. The encoded protein is CATLPNRVLGSVGEQYF.

In its sample, this clonotype was seen a few times. V is TRBV4-1 and J is TRBJ1-5, with a possible D match to TRBD1 (6 bases). Germline loops: CDR1 MGHRA, CDR2 YSYEKL. V shed 4 bases and J shed 1 base, with 11 bases lying between them. The CDR3 has 15 amino acids. As DNA, the CDR3 is TGCGCCAGCAGCCTCAGGACAGTCAGCAATCAGCCCCAGCATTTT. Protein: CASSLRTVSNQPQHF.

This clonotype was picked up many times. This chain joins TRBV20-1 and TRBJ2-5; D gene unclear. Trimming left V 2 bases short and J 4 bases short, with 5 bases between. The CDR3 consists of 11 residues. From germline, CDR1 is DFQATT and CDR2 SNEGSKA (reference sequence). CDR3 sequence: CSARLGETQYF. The DNA of the CDR3 is TGCAGTGCTAGACTAGGAGAGACCCAGTACTTC.

The chain is built from TRBV3-1 and TRBJ2-3; D gene unclear. Germline V gene data show CDR1 as LGHDT and CDR2 as YNNKEL (reference sequence). CDR3 length: 18 residues. V lost 4 bases and J lost 4, with 24 bases in between. The CDR3 bases are TGTGCCAGCAGCCCCAGCCGGCTAGAGCCCCTTTCCTCAGATACGCAGTATTTT. Translation gives CASSPSRLEPLSSDTQYF.

This clonotype was found a few times. V and J are TRBV7-2 and TRBJ2-3; a weak D match, TRBD2 (6 bases). V lost 5 bases and J lost 4, with 13 bases in between. CDR1 and CDR2 from the germline V gene are SGHTA and FQGNSA. CDR3 size: 14 residues. CDR3 DNA sequence: TGTGCCAGCAGCCCCGGAGGGCCGGCAGATACGCAGTATTTT. Translated: CASSPGGPADTQYF.

The chain's CDR3 is CASRRKGQGSYNEQFF. CDR3 sequence (DNA): TGTGCCAGTCGGAGGAAAGGACAAGGTTCCTACAATGAGCAGTTCTTC. The rearrangement links TRBV5-4 to TRBJ2-1; the D gene could be TRBD1 or TRBD2 (5 bases each). The CDR3 consists of 16 residues. The V gene's germline CDR1 is SGHNT and CDR2 YYREEE (reference sequence). Trimming took 8 bases from V and 1 from J, leaving 19 bases between them.

The chain has TRBV19 and TRBJ2-2; D is perhaps TRBD1 or TRBD2 (5 bases each). This CDR3 is 15 amino acids long. Trimming removed 8 bases from V and 4 bases from J, with 17 bases in between. Germline CDR1 is LNHDA and CDR2 is SQIVND (reference sequence). CDR3 DNA sequence: TGTGCCAGTTTTACCGGGGCGCGCGGCACCGGGGAGCTGTTTTTT. Its protein is CASFTGARGTGELFF.

This clonotype was seen at least ten times. This chain links TRBV11-2 with TRBJ2-2, with 9 bases fitting TRBD1. J gave up 1 base and V 6 bases, and 3 bases lay outside the gene matches. CDR3 length: 15 residues. Per the germline V gene, CDR1 is SGHAT and CDR2 is FQNNGV. The CDR3 DNA follows: TGTGCCAGCAGGGGGGGACAGGGGAACACCGGGGAGCTGTTTTTT. Its protein product is CASRGGQGNTGELFF.

This clonotype was counted at least ten times. The chain has TRBV28 and TRBJ2-3; 7 bases match TRBD2. This CDR3 comprises 15 residues. Trimming removed 8 bases from V and 0 bases from J; junction bases left unmatched: 8. CDR1 is MDHEN and CDR2 is SYDVKM in the germline V gene. The CDR3 is CASHRGGESTDTQYF. Written as DNA, the CDR3 is TGTGCCAGCCACCGTGGGGGGGAGAGCACAGATACGCAGTATTTT.

The genes are TRBV27 and TRBJ2-5, with 10 bases lining up with TRBD1. This CDR3 is built from 14 residues. J was trimmed by 3 bases and V by 6 bases; bases with no gene match: 4. CDR1 MNHEY and CDR2 SMNVEV come from the germline V gene (reference sequence). CDR3 loop: CASSPGQGKETQYF. CDR3 nucleotides: TGTGCCAGCAGCCCGGGACAGGGGAAAGAGACCCAGTACTTC.

The table lists this clonotype with many counts. The V gene is TRBV7-6, the J gene TRBJ2-7, with D uncertain. Germline lookup yields CDR1 SGHVS and CDR2 FNYEAQ. CDR3 size: 12 residues. V was shortened by 6 bases and J by 1 base, with 7 bases between the two germline ends. Here the CDR3 reads CASSQASYEQYF. Written as DNA, the CDR3 is TGTGCCAGCAGTCAAGCGTCCTACGAGCAGTACTTC. Together with reference TRBV7-6 and TRBJ2-7, the CDR3 gives the full variable domain: GAGVSQSPRYKVTKRGQDVALRCDPISGHVSLYWYRQALGQGPEFLTYFNYEAQQDKSGLPNDRFSAERPEGSISTLTIQRTEQRDSAMYRCASSQASYEQYFGPGTRLTVT.

The CDR3 is CSVTFYRGRNTEAFF. In DNA, the CDR3 is TGCAGCGTGACCTTCTACAGGGGACGAAACACTGAAGCTTTCTTT. This chain uses TRBV29-1 with TRBJ1-1, with 7 bases aligning to TRBD1. The CDR3 runs 15 residues. Germline V gene data show CDR1 as SQVTM and CDR2 as ANQGSEA. V shed 6 bases and J 2 bases; nucleotides not matched to a gene: 12.

This rearrangement joins TRBV20-1 to TRBJ2-7; no clear D gene. Germline V gene data show CDR1 as DFQATT and CDR2 as SNEGSKA (reference sequence). CDR3 length equals 12 residues. Trimming took 2 bases from V and 0 from J, leaving 5 bases between them. The CDR3 sequence: CSARQSSYEQYF. The CDR3 nucleotides are TGCAGTGCTAGACAGAGCTCCTACGAGCAGTACTTC.

J is TRBJ2-3 and V is TRBV7-9; D possibly corresponds to TRBD2 (5 bases). Germline CDR1 and CDR2: SEHNR and FQNEAQ (reference sequence). V was shortened by 0 bases and J by 3 bases, with 13 bases between the two germline ends. This CDR3 comprises 16 residues. Here the CDR3 reads CASSLANPRETDTQYF. The CDR3 nucleotides read TGTGCCAGCAGCTTAGCCAACCCGAGGGAAACAGATACGCAGTATTTT. The complete variable domain, with remaining parts taken from reference TRBV7-9 and TRBJ2-3, reads DTGVSQNPRHKITKRGQNVTFRCDPISEHNRLYWYRQTLGQGPEFLTYFQNEAQLEKSRLLSDRFSAERPKGSFSTLEIQRTEQGDSAMYLCASSLANPRETDTQYFGPGTRLTVL.

This clonotype was seen more than once but under ten times. The V gene is TRBV9, the J gene TRBJ2-5; a weak D match, TRBD2 (6 bases). The CDR3 consists of 14 residues. Per germline, CDR1 SGDLS and CDR2 YYNGEE. V was trimmed by 3 bases and J by 3 bases, leaving 12 bases between them. The CDR3 reads CASSEWGGEETQYF. DNA for the CDR3: TGTGCCAGCAGCGAATGGGGCGGGGAAGAGACCCAGTACTTC.

Many counts were recorded for this clonotype. The V gene is TRBV18, the J gene TRBJ2-3; unclear D gene. V was cut by 2 bases and J by 4 bases, with 7 bases left in between. This CDR3 contains 13 residues. CDR1 and CDR2 from the germline V gene are KGHSH and LQKENI. CDR3 amino acids: CASSPGMADTQYF. The DNA for the CDR3 is TGTGCCAGCTCACCAGGGATGGCAGATACGCAGTATTTT.

This clonotype was observed at least ten times. The chain recombines TRBV11-2 with TRBJ2-3; D might be TRBD2 (6 bases). The CDR3 covers 17 residues. The germline V gene has CDR1 SGHAT and CDR2 FQNNGV. V was trimmed by 1 base and J by 1 base, leaving 15 bases between them. The CDR3 sequence: CASSLGQLAVRTDTQYF. The DNA for the CDR3 is TGTGCCAGCAGCTTAGGGCAACTAGCTGTCCGCACAGATACGCAGTATTTT.

Comment on this clonotype: A clone one base away is much larger, so this may be a read error. V gene TRBV20-1 combines with J gene TRBJ2-4, with TRBD2 matching 7 bases. Germline assignment: CDR1 DFQATT and CDR2 SNEGSKA (reference sequence). The CDR3 is made up of 14 amino acids. In DNA form, the CDR3 reads TGCAGTGCCATCCGGGAGGCGGCCAAAAACATTCAGCACTTC. This translates into CSAIREAAKNIQHF.

This clonotype has a count of ten or more. This rearrangement joins TRBV11-2 to TRBJ2-7; 8 bases are a match to TRBD2. There are 14 residues in the CDR3. J lost 3 bases, V lost 0 bases, and 1 base had no gene match. CDR1 is SGHAT, CDR2 FQNNGV, per germline. CDR3 sequence: CASSLDGGDYEQYF. In nucleotides, the CDR3 is TGTGCCAGCAGCTTAGACGGGGGGGACTACGAGCAGTACTTC.

This clonotype came up a few times. The chain uses TRBV29-1 and TRBJ2-3; 9 nucleotides match TRBD1. Germline loops: CDR1 SQVTM, CDR2 ANQGSEA. Trimming removed 4 bases from V and 8 bases from J; junction bases left unmatched: 16. This CDR3 has 16 amino acids. The CDR3 DNA is TGCAGCGTTGTGGTTATTCGGACAGGGGTCATGGCTACGCAGTATTTT. This encodes CSVVVIRTGVMATQYF.